The sequence of this T cell receptor beta chain was determined in a study of shared clonotypes between healthy human individuals. Broader study findings: Among donors, sharing of clonotypes was expected to be affected by sequencing depth. Blood alone was sampled, and tissue repertoires likely differ. Rarefaction curves obtained for sorted subsets showed sequencing incomplete despite large depth.

Here immunoSEQ multiplex PCR was the method, and the copy in TCRdb shows in-frame clones only, minus some. In the table there are some 2,500,000 clones, roughly 93% of which are singletons. Germline lookup yields CDR1 LNHDA and CDR2 SQIVND (reference sequence). V lost 6 bases to trimming and J lost 15 bases; unmatched junction nucleotides: 21. CDR3 length equals 17 residues. CD4+ cell separation produced CD45RA+ naive and CD45RA-negative memory subsets. As regards this clone: Its antigen remains unknown.

What was sequenced was naive CD4+ T cells from PBMCs. Subset in this sample: CD45RA+ positively selected. The TCR comes from a man aged 18 to 30 in good health. Some clones in this sample may be carry-over from other donors' samples. The genes are TRBV19 and TRBJ2-1; 12 bases are shared with TRBD2. CDR3 residues: CASSQTSGSLSRPRAFF. As DNA, the CDR3 is TGTGCCAGTAGCCAGACTAGCGGGAGTTTGTCTCGTCCGAGGGCGTTCTTC.